This TCR beta chain was recovered during a study of T cells after yellow fever vaccination (dated by TCRdb to about 2019). Notes on the research overall: The SMART-Seq v4 Ultra Low Input RNA kit was used to prepare libraries from fractions with low cell numbers. Blood was drawn at multiple timepoints before and after primary and secondary immunization, with bulk PBMC replicates and cell subsets isolated. To follow T-cell clones before and after primary and booster YFV17D yellow fever vaccination, bulk TCR alpha and beta repertoires were sequenced over time. Two healthy male donors made up the cohort, one aged 18 to 30 years and the other aged 30 to 40 years.

Between the V and J ends, shortened by 3 bases and 5 bases respectively, the junction contains 2 bases. The germline V gene supplies CDR1 SGHVS and CDR2 FQNEAQ. Counted from cysteine to phenylalanine, this CDR3 has 11 amino acids. Just the 33-base CDR3 DNA is kept, in frame starting at base 1. Synthesis of TCR cDNA relied on 5'RACE template switching, a step that introduced a universal primer site along with unique molecular identifiers. Priming of cDNA synthesis was performed from both the TCR alpha and TCR beta constant segments. Library amplification used two PCR steps, and the second PCR step added sample barcodes and sequencing adapters. Sequencing of the libraries was done on either Illumina HiSeq 2500 (2x100 bp) or NovaSeq (2x150 bp). The authors' pipeline ran thus. Reads were demultiplexed and collapsed into UMI consensus sequences with MIGEC, and V(D)J alignment was performed with MiXCR. Vaccine-responding clonotypes were identified with edgeR using replicate PBMC samples, with FDR below 0.01 and a log2 fold change above 5 up to day 15 being required. Each bulk clonotype was labeled CD4 or CD8 based on which sequenced repertoire, CD4 or CD8, contained the clonotype at higher abundance. TCRdb reran the public reads through fastp at Q25 and MiXCR, keeping productive beta chains. A single entry per CDR3 protein holds the most common genes and DNA from its merged rows. TCRdb's processing, not the authors', yielded these V and J calls. The sample includes about 340,000 distinct CDR3 sequences, with roughly 8.7% observed a single time. The leading ten clones occupy 18% of the sample.

This clonotype was detected only a few times. Its antigen is unknown. A read error may explain this, as a much larger clone is one base away. Sample treatment or condition, as interpreted from the label and publication: live attenuated yellow fever vaccine strain. At each blood-draw timepoint, two biological replicates of bulk PBMCs were obtained. PBMCs were isolated from peripheral blood using a standard Ficoll-Paque protocol. RNA was extracted with TriZol from bulk PBMCs, CD4 and CD8 fractions, and dextramer-positive and dextramer-negative fractions. The full study reports these points: FACS-sorted repertoires could contain abundant contaminating clonotypes from the bulk population, so computational filtering was required. The study included only a couple of donors, which limits how far the findings can be generalized. After the booster, most clones that had expanded after primary vaccination were detected again (about 95% of CD4 and around 88% of CD8), suggesting broad maintenance of memory. A small share of clonotypes occurred in both CD4 and CD8 compartments, likely arising from convergent recombination. Compared with the primary T-cell response, the secondary T-cell response was weaker but faster, peaking on day 5 rather than day 15.

The V and J genes are TRBV7-8 and TRBJ1-3, with no confidently assigned D gene. The clonotype was recovered from a man aged 18 to 30 who received the YFV17D yellow fever vaccine. The starting material was PBMCs, obtained on the day of the first yellow fever vaccination. The CDR3 is CASSFRNTIYF. The sequenced DNA is TGTGCCAGCAGCTTCAGAAACACCATATATTTT.